Reported below is one T cell receptor (beta chain). Its antigen is not identified. These data come from a study of cytomegalovirus exposure and HLA in healthy donors. Study-wide findings and caveats: The study recorded 160 or so TCR beta chains that were cytomegalovirus-associated. Under in vitro conditions, a few CMV-associated chains were confirmed as specific for CMV antigens. Published work reported that the classifier diagnosed cytomegalovirus status with high specificity and sensitivity. Within the approximately 110 validation repertoires, first-cohort TCR clusters tended to co-occur, according to a later analysis.

Looked up from germline, CDR1 is MNHNY and CDR2 is SVGAGI (reference sequence). The V gene lost 0 bases and the J gene lost 1 base, with 4 bases spanning the gap. The CDR3 runs 13 residues. Assay used: immunoSEQ multiplex PCR; TCRdb lists only in-frame clones, some missing. This table holds about 78,000 clones, around 96% found once. Input material: PBMCs. The receptor's source is a young man in good health and CMV-seropositive. The rearrangement joins TRBV6-6 to TRBJ2-7; no definite D call. The CDR3 loop reads CASSYSHSYEQYF. CDR3 DNA: TGTGCCAGCAGTTACTCTCATTCCTACGAGCAGTACTTC.